The clone carrying this TCR beta chain occurred many times. Hyperthyroidism had been newly diagnosed in patients aged 18 to 65, and its duration was under 2 months. Orbital computed tomography and thyroid ultrasound, together with serum TRAb and thyroxine and clinical symptoms, were used for diagnoses. Blood was sampled at initial diagnosis of hyperthyroidism, prior to onset of any ophthalmopathy symptoms. This sample holds PBMCs from approximately 10 ml fresh peripheral blood. This specimen comes from a study of T cells in Graves' hyperthyroidism and ophthalmopathy. The CDR3 spans 14 residues. V was shortened by 6 bases and J by 0 bases, with 10 bases between the two germline ends. Amplified TCR beta CDR3 regions came from RNA transcripts. RT-PCR in the first round (using the HTBI primer set) targeted the TCR CDR3. TCRdb reprocessed the multiplex PCR reads with MiXCR, giving one entry per CDR3 protein. In the table there are a few hundred thousand distinct CDR3 sequences, approximately 15% of which are singletons.

The source of this sequence is a woman aged 25 to 39 with Graves' hyperthyroidism that later progressed to Graves' ophthalmopathy. Sequencing was carried out using blood. V usage is TRBV12-3 or TRBV12-4 and J usage is TRBJ2-3; perhaps TRBD1 as D (5 bases). In nucleotides, the CDR3 is TGTGCCAGCAGGCGACAGACTAGCACAGATACGCAGTATTTT. Translating it yields CASRRQTSTDTQYF.